One and the same sample provided the 23 T cell receptor beta chains below, sequenced in a study of T cell responses to AZD1222 COVID-19 vaccine. Data came from immunoSEQ multiplex PCR; TCRdb stores just in-frame clones and leaves some out. The table includes about 150,000 clones, 90% to 95% detected once. This specimen consisted of peripheral blood, obtained on day 0 of AZD1222 vaccination. These TCRs come from an adult in good health.

The rearrangement uses TRBV2 and TRBJ1-5; D gene unclear. The CDR3 contains 13 residues. The germline V gene encodes CDR1 SNHLY and CDR2 FYNNEI. Deletions cut 7 bases from V and 0 bases from J, with 7 bases between. The CDR3, as DNA: TGTGCCAGCAACCGGGTTAGCAATCAGCCCCAGCATTTT. Residues: CASNRVSNQPQHF.

CDR3 residues: CASSLWTGRHTEAFF. The CDR3 nucleotides are TGTGCCAGCAGCTTATGGACAGGGAGGCACACTGAAGCTTTCTTT. The chain combines TRBV11-2 with TRBJ1-1, with 8 positions matching TRBD1. Germline assignment: CDR1 SGHAT and CDR2 FQNNGV. The CDR3 contains 15 residues. Unmatched junction bases numbered 5, after V lost 2 bases and J lost 3 bases.

The chain couples TRBV5-5 to TRBJ1-4, with unresolved D. The V and J ends lost 4 bases and 0 bases respectively, with 7 bases between them. This CDR3 is 14 amino acids long. The V gene's germline CDR1 is SGHKS and CDR2 YYEKEE (reference sequence). As DNA, the CDR3 is TGTGCCAGCAGCGGTACAGCAACTAATGAAAAACTGTTTTTT. Amino acids: CASSGTATNEKLFF. Looking up the rest from reference TRBV5-5 and TRBJ1-4 gives the full variable domain: DAGVTQSPTHLIKTRGQQVTLRCSPISGHKSVSWYQQVLGQGPQFIFQYYEKEERGRGNFPDRFSARQFPNYSSELNVNALLLGDSALYLCASSGTATNEKLFFGSGTQLSVL.

Here the CDR3 reads CASRGLAGVREQYF. The CDR3 DNA sequence: TGTGCCAGCAGAGGACTAGCGGGAGTGAGGGAGCAGTACTTC. The chain employs TRBV6-5 and TRBJ2-7; 13 bases agree with TRBD2. This CDR3 comprises 14 residues. In germline, CDR1 is MNHEY, CDR2 SVGAGI. The V and J ends lost 6 bases and 7 bases, in that order; junction bases with no gene match: 6.

This clone was seen more than once but under ten times. This chain uses TRBV28 with TRBJ2-1, with 11 bases matching TRBD1. V trimming: 8 bases; J trimming: 8 bases; junction bases outside the gene matches: 8. This CDR3 region has 14 residues. Germline values: CDR1 MDHEN, CDR2 SYDVKM. The CDR3 DNA is TGTGCCAGCGGGAGGACAGGGGGCAAAGATGAGCAGTTCTTC. As protein: CASGRTGGKDEQFF.

For the CDR3, the DNA is TGTGCCAGCAGCTACACATACAATGAGCAGTTCTTC. Translating it yields CASSYTYNEQFF. This chain connects TRBV3-1 (or the pseudogene TRBV3-2) to TRBJ2-1; D uncertain. The length of the CDR3 is 12 residues. V was cut by 5 bases and J by 4 bases, with 6 bases left in between. Germline V gene lookup returns CDR1 LGHDT and CDR2 YNNKEL (reference sequence).

This chain connects TRBV6-2 or TRBV6-3 to TRBJ1-1, with a weak D call TRBD1 (6 bases). CDR1 and CDR2 (germline): MNHEY, SVGEGT. V was shortened by 6 bases and J by 11 bases, with 19 bases between the two germline ends. This CDR3 is built from 13 residues. CDR3: CASSPRGRGAAFF. The CDR3 region has the DNA TGTGCCAGCAGCCCCCGGGGGCGAGGGGCGGCTTTCTTT.

CDR3 bases: TGTGCCAGCAGCTTAGAGTCCGGGGGCAACTACGAGCAGTACTTC. It is translated as CASSLESGGNYEQYF. The J gene is TRBJ2-7, the V gene TRBV7-6; the D call may be TRBD1 or TRBD2 (6 bases each). Trimming pared 1 base from V and 3 bases from J, leaving 13 bases between. Germline CDR1 SGHVS, CDR2 FNYEAQ. CDR3 length: 15 residues.

This sequence joins TRBV4-3 and TRBJ2-2; the match to TRBD2 covers 14 bases. This CDR3 has 16 amino acids. Germline CDR1 and CDR2: LGHNA and YSLEER. With 0 bases clipped from V and 7 bases from J, the junction kept 1 base outside the gene matches. The CDR3 coding sequence is TGCGCCAGCAGCCAAGAGGGGACTAGCGGGAGCGGGGAGCTGTTTTTT. Protein sequence: CASSQEGTSGSGELFF.

J is TRBJ2-7 and V is TRBV5-6; the match to TRBD1 covers 12 bases. The ends lost 5 bases at V and 4 bases at J; junction bases unmatched: 7. Per germline, CDR1 SGHDT and CDR2 YYEEEE. The CDR3 covers 15 residues. As DNA, the CDR3 is TGTGCCAGCAGGCCCGGGACAGGGGGCACATACGAGCAGTACTTC. Protein: CASRPGTGGTYEQYF.

The J gene is TRBJ1-5, the V gene TRBV28; tentative D call: TRBD1 (5 bases). The CDR3 has 13 amino acids. Between the trimmed V and J ends, which lost 6 bases and 4 bases, there was a span of 10 bases. The V gene's germline CDR1 is MDHEN and CDR2 SYDVKM. The CDR3 nucleotides are TGTGCCAGCAGGCGTGGGGGGAATCAGCCCCAGCATTTT. Translated: CASRRGGNQPQHF.

The J gene is TRBJ1-1, the V gene TRBV5-1, with 8 bases aligning to TRBD1. After removal of 0 bases from V and 1 base from J, the junction contained 5 bases not matched to a gene. The CDR3 contains 16 residues. CDR1 is SGHRS and CDR2 is YFSETQ in the germline V gene. The CDR3 sequence: CASSLEDRGWNTEAFF. As DNA, the CDR3 is TGCGCCAGCAGCTTGGAAGACAGGGGATGGAACACTGAAGCTTTCTTT.

The rearrangement joins TRBV7-3 to TRBJ2-2; 8 bases fit TRBD1. With V trimmed by 6 bases and J by 4 bases, 7 bases remained unmatched. The CDR3 runs 15 residues. Germline lookup yields CDR1 SGHTA and CDR2 FQGTGA. The CDR3 region is CASSYGQGSTGELFF. CDR3 DNA: TGTGCCAGCAGTTATGGACAGGGCTCCACCGGGGAGCTGTTTTTT. Combining the CDR3 with reference TRBV7-3 and TRBJ2-2 gives the whole variable domain GAGVSQTPSNKVTEKGKYVELRCDPISGHTALYWYRQSLGQGPEFLIYFQGTGAADDSGLPNDRFFAVRPEGSVSTLKIQRTERGDSAVYLCASSYGQGSTGELFFGEGSRLTVL.

V and J are TRBV2 and TRBJ1-3; D is undetermined. The CDR3 covers 17 residues. Looked up from germline, CDR1 is SNHLY and CDR2 is FYNNEI. V shed 2 bases and J shed 0 bases, with 14 bases lying between them. The CDR3 region is CASSESRGRSSGNTIYF. CDR3 sequence (DNA): TGTGCCAGCAGTGAAAGTCGCGGACGGAGCTCTGGAAACACCATATATTTT.

CDR3 nucleotides: TGTGCCAGCTCACCGGACACGGTACCGGGAAACACCATATATTTT. Translation: CASSPDTVPGNTIYF. This rearrangement joins TRBV18 to TRBJ1-3; perhaps TRBD1 as D (5 bases). The germline V gene encodes CDR1 KGHSH and CDR2 LQKENI. Between the trimmed V and J ends, which lost 3 bases and 4 bases, there was a span of 13 bases. The CDR3 extends over 15 amino acids.

V usage is TRBV7-8 and J usage is TRBJ2-5, with D unclear. V was cut by 7 bases and J by 5 bases, with 11 bases left in between. This CDR3 has 12 amino acids. Germline loops: CDR1 SGHVS, CDR2 FQNEAQ. The CDR3 sequence is CASTPARETQYF. The CDR3, as DNA: TGTGCCAGCACGCCGGCCCGGGAGACCCAGTACTTC.

The rearrangement joins TRBV11-2 to TRBJ2-1; TRBD2 agrees at 13 bases. This CDR3 region has 16 residues. The V segment lost 5 bases and the J segment 8 bases; nucleotides outside the gene matches: 9. Germline lookup yields CDR1 SGHAT and CDR2 FQNNGV. In DNA form, the CDR3 reads TGTGCCAGCAGCCCACGACTAGCGGGAGGATCGCATGAGCAGTTCTTC. Its translation is CASSPRLAGGSHEQFF.

Here the CDR3 reads CASSPPRVASYNEQFF. CDR3 DNA sequence: TGTGCCAGCAGCCCCCCCAGGGTTGCCTCCTACAATGAGCAGTTCTTC. The V call is TRBV7-6, the J call TRBJ2-1; D is perhaps TRBD1 (5 bases). The CDR3 runs to 16 residues. Deletions cut 5 bases from V and 0 bases from J, with 14 bases between. Looked up from germline, CDR1 is SGHVS and CDR2 is FNYEAQ.

This clone appeared a few times. The chain joins TRBV3-1 (or the pseudogene TRBV3-2) to TRBJ2-3; 8 bases map to TRBD1. The CDR3 length is 14 residues. V was pared by 4 bases and J by 3 bases, with 3 bases of the junction left unmatched. Germline CDR1 is LGHDT and CDR2 is YNNKEL (reference sequence). The CDR3 DNA reads TGTGCCAGCAGCCCCGGACAGGGAACAGATACGCAGTATTTT. This gives the protein CASSPGQGTDTQYF.

The V and J genes are TRBV27 and TRBJ2-2; D not certain. Germline V gene sequence: CDR1 MNHEY, CDR2 SMNVEV (reference sequence). Trimming cost V 3 bases and J 4 bases, with 3 bases left between them. CDR3 length: 12 residues. CDR3 loop: CASSFITGELFF. CDR3 DNA sequence: TGTGCCAGCAGTTTCATCACCGGGGAGCTGTTTTTT.

This clone was picked up a small number of times. This chain joins TRBV19 and TRBJ1-6; 7 positions match TRBD1. V lost 5 bases and J lost 7; bases outside the gene matches: 5. This CDR3 contains 14 residues. Germline V gene lookup returns CDR1 LNHDA and CDR2 SQIVND (reference sequence). The CDR3 bases are TGTGCCAGTAGTGAGACAGGGAGGAATTCACCCCTCCACTTT. This sequence encodes CASSETGRNSPLHF.

The gene calls are TRBV5-6 and TRBJ2-7, with 7 bases identical to TRBD1. With 3 bases clipped from V and 1 base from J, the junction kept 1 base outside the gene matches. This CDR3 is built from 13 residues. CDR1 and CDR2 (germline): SGHDT, YYEEEE. DNA of the CDR3: TGTGCCAGCAGCTGGGACAGTTCCTACGAGCAGTACTTC. Protein sequence: CASSWDSSYEQYF.

The CDR3 bases are TGTGCCAGCAACAGGGACGGGGAGAAAAACATTCAGTACTTC. Residues: CASNRDGEKNIQYF. The chain has TRBV19 and TRBJ2-4; maybe TRBD1 (6 bases). Germline loops: CDR1 LNHDA, CDR2 SQIVND (reference sequence). The V end was cut by 9 bases, the J end by 4 bases, with 16 bases between. The CDR3 length is 14 residues.